This entry features one T cell receptor (beta chain) sequence. Its antigen is unknown. Base qualities are not provided; no much larger clone lies one nucleotide away. Library preparation used the immunoSEQ multiplex PCR assay. For the multiplex PCR, a mixture combining 60 forward primers for TCR Vbeta segments and 13 reverse primers for TCR Jbeta segments was used. The CDR3 region of rearranged TCR beta genes was amplified from genomic DNA with a multiplex PCR assay. The amplified TCR beta libraries were sequenced on the Illumina HiSeq System as 87-base-pair reads. The study's own analysis went as follows. Across the roughly 600 repertoires, a later analysis counted 60 million to 90 million unique TCR beta chains, about 10 million of which were shared by at least two donors. Raw reads were error-corrected and collapsed into unique sequences by a nearest-neighbor algorithm in which closely related sequences were merged to remove PCR and sequencing errors. CDR3 sequences were aligned to IMGT reference sequences to assign V, D and J gene segments. For a sequence to be retained, a match of at least six nucleotides to both a V gene segment and a J gene segment was required. Rearrangements were called productive when the CDR3 lacked stop codons and stayed in frame with V and J; all others were non-productive. CDR3 was defined by IMGT convention, running from the second conserved V-encoded cysteine to the conserved J-encoded phenylalanine. The earlier analysis of about 640 of the donors excluded any sequence lacking an unambiguous match to a single V gene segment. An earlier analysis of some 500 of the donors classified V segments as functional when productive rearrangements were above 56.7% and as segregating when the standard deviation between donors was above 5%. A statistical classification framework was built to diagnose cytomegalovirus status from the catalog of TCR beta chain sequences. V and J gene assignment, in a later analysis, came from comparing TCR nucleotide sequences with IMGT/GENE-DB human TR gene sequences. The TCRdist pipeline was used in a later analysis to assign CDR3 sequences and most-parsimonious VDJ recombination scenarios. In a later analysis, every TCR beta chain was defined by the combination of its CDR3 amino acid sequence and its V-gene family, and reads without a unique V-gene family were dropped. In a later analysis, 550 to 650 highly shared, low-generation-probability nucleotide sequences were removed to address suspected cross-contamination and a sequencing artifact. A later analysis calculated a clonal expansion index for each public chain from normalized within-repertoire ranks of inferred template counts. A later analysis computed generation probabilities with a VDJ recombination model fitted to out-of-frame rearrangements, and checked the results against IGoR. In a later analysis, TCR-TCR, TCR-HLA and TCR-CMV co-occurrence was scored with hypergeometric tests, and a repertoire-size bias correction was applied to TCR pairs. To estimate false discovery rates, a later analysis permuted the HLA or CMV assignments 20 times. In a later analysis, co-occurring TCRs were grouped using DBSCAN, and TCRdist sequence similarity was added for clustering within HLA-allele-positive subsets. Repertoires with fewer than 30,000 or more than 120,000 public chains, plus five repertoires with anomalous nucleotide sharing, were excluded from co-occurrence clustering. This immuneACCESS table, as held by TCRdb, lists in-frame sequences with V and J called but not all clones. Of the missing ones, under half trace to an unresolved V gene in checked studies; the others have no known cause. V, J and clone size were drawn from that table, and D and trimming were deduced from the DNA. The sample contains about 270,000 clones, about 75% of them found a single time. The ten largest clones add up to approximately 2.5% of the sample.

The sample originates from a study of cytomegalovirus exposure and HLA in healthy donors (dated by TCRdb to 2016 to 2017). For the study in its entirety: In an earlier analysis of fewer than 750 of the donors, 250 to 350 Gb of sequence data and 117 million unique TCR beta sequences from about 179 million T cells were reported. An early release that covered about 600 HLA-typed donors contained 250 to 350 gigabases of sequencing data and roughly 84 million unique TCR sequences. Of the 398 genotyped donors, approximately 83% fell in the genetic ancestry cluster associated with self-reported Caucasian donors. The study was designed to test whether signatures of past pathogen exposure could be identified by cataloging public T cell receptors. Using immunosequencing, the study profiled T cell repertoires from 666 subjects and related those repertoires to cytomegalovirus serostatus. Besides the first cohort of roughly 700 subjects, a separate validation cohort made up of 120 different subjects was used. To predict cytomegalovirus infection status, the study combined high-throughput TCR immunosequencing, statistical association of individual TCRs with disease status, and machine learning. To study patterns of TCR occurrence, a later analysis re-analyzed previously published TCR beta repertoires from 500 to 850 donors and added high-resolution HLA genotyping. Rather than drawing on any new phenotypic data, the later analysis identified candidate immune exposures from TCR beta sequences and the way those sequences occurred across donors. To decide whether each TCR beta V gene segment behaved as functional or pseudogenic, an earlier analysis of several hundred of the donors relied on high-throughput TCR beta sequencing. Donor age, sex, ethnicity and CMV serostatus were collected together with the repertoire data. A later genetic analysis took genome-wide SNP genotypes for about 55% of the 666 donors and used that subset as a discovery cohort. Every discovery cohort repertoire had been produced on one sequencing platform. HLA typing covered class I and class II loci at four-digit resolution. The number of typed donors differed by locus: about 620-630 for A, B, C, DRB1 and DQB1; 522 for DQA1; over 600 for DPA1; and roughly 470 for DPB1. Roughly 5 DR-DQ haplotypes were handled as single units for association and clustering because linkage in the cohort was strong. Among about 400 genotyped donors of the cohort, an average of around 220,000 unique TCR beta nucleotide sequences was sequenced per donor, of which about 18% were non-productive.

The cohort was made up of 500 to 800 healthy bone marrow donors. At the time of sampling, all cohort members were nominally healthy, though unrecorded immune exposures were likely present. The donor was CMV seronegative and belonged to the group of over 300 seronegative cohort members. A peripheral blood sample was collected from each donor, and TCR beta sequencing was performed on peripheral blood mononuclear cells. The Qiagen DNeasy Blood Extraction Kit was used to extract genomic DNA from the blood cell samples. Taken from cysteine to phenylalanine, the CDR3 has 15 residues. Only the CDR3 DNA is retained, 45 bases long and in frame from the first base. According to the germline V gene, CDR1 reads SGDLS and CDR2 reads YYNGEE. V loses 4 bases, J loses 5 bases, and the germline ends lie 18 bases apart. Points the paper makes about the study in general: A cluster of highly shared sequence variants was judged likely to represent a technical artifact of the sequencing pipeline. In a later analysis, TCR association rates were found to vary across HLA loci, with the most associated TCRs seen for DRB1 alleles and the fewest for HLA-C alleles. Correlated functional status among segregating V segments might be attributable to linkage disequilibrium, but an unknown experimental factor could not be ruled out. A further reported finding was that TCR beta sequences accurately predicted the HLA-A and HLA-B alleles for most subjects in the first cohort. Three of the identified cytomegalovirus-associated TCR beta chains were confirmed in vitro to be specific for cytomegalovirus antigens. The study gave a list of around 170 TCR beta chains associated with cytomegalovirus. Several of the top co-occurrence clusters appeared to be linked to parvovirus B19, influenza, CMV and Epstein-Barr virus, according to a later analysis. According to a later genetic analysis, donors in an Asian-associated ancestry cluster had fewer N-insertions in productive TCRs than the roughly 700-donor mean. In a later analysis, about 17,000 TCR beta sequences were associated with specific HLA alleles at a false discovery rate of 0.05. Because counts were too low, about 17 rarely observed V segments, including chromosome 9 orphons, were excluded from the earlier analysis of around 590 of the donors. According to the authors, the approach could potentially be generalized to other disease states and immunological phenotypes. In a later analysis, HLA-associated TCR beta chains showed more clonal expansion and lower generation probabilities than non-associated chains that were equally common. HLA typing was unavailable for some donors at each locus, so association tests used only the typed subset. Roughly uniform sequencing depth across donors was assumed in presence/absence analyses, although this assumption may not hold. In a later analysis, most CMV-associated TCR beta chains were found to appear HLA-restricted, with HLA associations seemingly driven largely by CMV exposure. Some IMGT-functional V segments, including TRBV6-2 and TRBV6-3, could not be distinguished by the 87-base-pair reads and were therefore excluded. V-gene and J-gene trimming of TCR beta chains was associated with a missense DCLRE1C variant in a later genetic analysis, and the association was replicated in an independent cohort. An earlier analysis of approximately 600 of the donors showed that most TCR beta V segments appeared in productive rearrangements either about 90% or about 30% of the time, which broadly matched IMGT annotations. Across donors, most TCR sequences were observed very rarely, whereas some public TCRs were present in many individuals. The only immune exposure information available for the cohort was CMV serostatus. Only TCR beta chains were sequenced in this cohort, and the absence of alpha or paired-chain data limited detectable features. The classifier was reported to diagnose cytomegalovirus status with high specificity and sensitivity in both the original cohort and the validation cohort. When HLA alleles, especially DR and DQ, strongly co-occurred, TCR associations were difficult to assign to individual alleles.

This chain is built from TRBV9 and TRBJ2-5; the D gene remains uncertain. The clonotype originates from a female donor in good health and CMV-seronegative. What was sequenced was PBMCs. The CDR3 region reads CASSPHTDTRETQYF. The nucleotide sequence reads TGTGCCAGCAGCCCTCACACCGACACCAGGGAGACCCAGTACTTC. Beyond the CDR3, the reference TRBV9 and TRBJ2-5 genes provide the residues; the full variable domain reads: DSGVTQTPKHLITATGQRVTLRCSPRSGDLSVYWYQQSLDQGLQFLIQYYNGEERAKGNILERFSAQQFPDLHSELNLSSLELGDSALYFCASSPHTDTRETQYFGPGTRLLVL.